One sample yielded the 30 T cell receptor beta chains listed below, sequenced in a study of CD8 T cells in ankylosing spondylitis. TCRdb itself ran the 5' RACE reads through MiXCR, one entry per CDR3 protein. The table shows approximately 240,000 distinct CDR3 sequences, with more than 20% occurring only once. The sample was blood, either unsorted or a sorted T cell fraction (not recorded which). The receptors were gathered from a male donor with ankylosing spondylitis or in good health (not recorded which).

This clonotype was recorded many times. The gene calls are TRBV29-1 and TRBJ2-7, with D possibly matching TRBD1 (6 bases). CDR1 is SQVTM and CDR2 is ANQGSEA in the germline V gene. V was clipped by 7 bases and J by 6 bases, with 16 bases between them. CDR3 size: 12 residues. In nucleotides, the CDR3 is TGCAGCGCCAGCCTCCAGGGGATCGAGCAGTACTTC. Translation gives CSASLQGIEQYF.

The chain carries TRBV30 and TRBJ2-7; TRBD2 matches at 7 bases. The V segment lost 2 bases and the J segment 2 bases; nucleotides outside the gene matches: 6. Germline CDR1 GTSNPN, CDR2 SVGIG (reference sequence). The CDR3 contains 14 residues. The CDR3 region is CAWSSSGLAYEQYF. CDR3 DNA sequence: TGTGCCTGGAGTTCTTCCGGACTAGCCTACGAGCAGTACTTC.

The CDR3 spells CASNQDGPNFSGANVLTF. DNA of the CDR3: TGTGCCAGCAACCAGGACGGACCAAACTTCTCTGGGGCCAACGTCCTGACTTTC. The chain employs TRBV6-1 and TRBJ2-6; D gene uncertain. CDR3 size: 18 residues. V was clipped by 7 bases and J by 0 bases, with 19 bases between them. Germline V gives CDR1 MNHNS, CDR2 SASEGT.

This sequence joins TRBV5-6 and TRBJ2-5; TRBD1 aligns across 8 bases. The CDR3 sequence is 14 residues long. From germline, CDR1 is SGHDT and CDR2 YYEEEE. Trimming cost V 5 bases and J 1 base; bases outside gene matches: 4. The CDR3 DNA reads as TGTGCCAGCAGGTTGACAGGGGCCCAAGAGACCCAGTACTTC. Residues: CASRLTGAQETQYF.

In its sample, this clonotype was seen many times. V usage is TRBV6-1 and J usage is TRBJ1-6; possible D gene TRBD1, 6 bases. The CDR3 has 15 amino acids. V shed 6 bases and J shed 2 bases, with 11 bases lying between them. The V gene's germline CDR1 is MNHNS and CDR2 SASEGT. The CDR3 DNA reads TGTGCCAGCAGCGCCGGGGGGCCCTATAATTCACCCCTCCACTTT. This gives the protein CASSAGGPYNSPLHF.

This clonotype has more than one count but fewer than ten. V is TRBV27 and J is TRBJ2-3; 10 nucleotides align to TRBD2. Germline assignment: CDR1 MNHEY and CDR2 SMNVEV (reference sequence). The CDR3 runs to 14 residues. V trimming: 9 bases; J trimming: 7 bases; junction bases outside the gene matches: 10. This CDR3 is CASRTSGGAHTQYF. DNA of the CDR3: TGTGCCAGTCGCACCAGCGGGGGGGCTCATACGCAGTATTTT.

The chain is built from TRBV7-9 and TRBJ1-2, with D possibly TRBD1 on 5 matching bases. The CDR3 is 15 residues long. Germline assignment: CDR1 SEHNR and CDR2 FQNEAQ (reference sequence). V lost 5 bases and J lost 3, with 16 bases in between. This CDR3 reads CASSPRVWGDYGYTF. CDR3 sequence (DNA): TGTGCCAGCAGCCCCCGTGTGTGGGGGGACTATGGCTACACCTTC.

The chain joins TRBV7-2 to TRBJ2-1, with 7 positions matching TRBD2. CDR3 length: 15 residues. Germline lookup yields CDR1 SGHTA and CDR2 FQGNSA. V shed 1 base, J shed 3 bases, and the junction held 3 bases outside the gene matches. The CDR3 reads CASSLVAGDYNEQFF. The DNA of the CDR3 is TGTGCCAGCAGCTTAGTGGCGGGGGACTACAATGAGCAGTTCTTC.

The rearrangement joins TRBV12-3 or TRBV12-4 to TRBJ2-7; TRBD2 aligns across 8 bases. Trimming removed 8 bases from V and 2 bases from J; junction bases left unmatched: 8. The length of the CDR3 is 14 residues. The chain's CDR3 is CASSASGQTYEQYF. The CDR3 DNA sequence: TGTGCCAGCTCCGCTAGCGGGCAGACCTACGAGCAGTACTTC.

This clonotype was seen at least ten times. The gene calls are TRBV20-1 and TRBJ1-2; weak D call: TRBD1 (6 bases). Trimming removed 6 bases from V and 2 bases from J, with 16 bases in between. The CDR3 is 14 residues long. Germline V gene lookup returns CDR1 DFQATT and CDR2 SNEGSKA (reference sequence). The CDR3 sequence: CSATRGAVNYGYTF. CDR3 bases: TGCAGTGCCACCCGGGGGGCGGTCAACTATGGCTACACCTTC.

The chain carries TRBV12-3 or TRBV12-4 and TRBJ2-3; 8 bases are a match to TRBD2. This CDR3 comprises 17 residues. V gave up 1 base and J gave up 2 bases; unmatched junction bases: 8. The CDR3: CASSLVWVRGDTDTQYF. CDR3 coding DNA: TGTGCCAGCAGTTTAGTATGGGTGCGGGGGGACACAGATACGCAGTATTTT.

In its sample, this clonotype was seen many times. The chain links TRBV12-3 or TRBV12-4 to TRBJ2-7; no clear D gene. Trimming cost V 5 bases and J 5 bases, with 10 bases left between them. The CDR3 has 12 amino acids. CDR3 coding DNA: TGTGCCAGCAGTGCTAGGTACCACGAGCAGTACTTC. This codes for CASSARYHEQYF.

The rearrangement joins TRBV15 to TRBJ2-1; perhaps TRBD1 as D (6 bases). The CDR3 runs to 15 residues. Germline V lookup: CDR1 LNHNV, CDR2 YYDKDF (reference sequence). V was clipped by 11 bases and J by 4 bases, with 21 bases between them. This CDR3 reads CAASTTGYKYNEQFF. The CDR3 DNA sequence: TGTGCCGCAAGTACTACAGGGTACAAGTACAATGAGCAGTTCTTC. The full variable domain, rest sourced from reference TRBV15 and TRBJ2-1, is DAMVIQNPRYQVTQFGKPVTLSCSQTLNHNVMYWYQQKSSQAPKLLFHYYDKDFNNEADTPDNFQSRRPNTSFCFLDIRSPGLGDTAMYLCAASTTGYKYNEQFFGPGTRLTVL.

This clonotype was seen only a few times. CDR3 loop: CASSERGISNQPQHF. DNA of the CDR3: TGTGCCAGCAGTGAAAGGGGTATTAGCAATCAGCCCCAGCATTTT. The chain couples TRBV2 to TRBJ1-5; the D gene is possibly TRBD1 (5 bases). This CDR3 has 15 amino acids. Germline CDR1 reads SNHLY; CDR2 reads FYNNEI. The germline V and J ends were trimmed by 2 bases and 0 bases, with 8 bases remaining between them. Full variable domain (remainder filled in from reference TRBV2 and TRBJ1-5): EPEVTQTPSHQVTQMGQEVILRCVPISNHLYFYWYRQILGQKVEFLVSFYNNEISEKSEIFDDQFSVERPDGSNFTLKIRSTKLEDSAMYFCASSERGISNQPQHFGDGTRLSIL.

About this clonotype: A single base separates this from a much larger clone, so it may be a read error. The CDR3 sequence: CAISQDTGTQYF. In DNA form, the CDR3 reads TGCGCCATCAGCCAAGATACCGGGACCCAGTACTTC. The gene calls are TRBV4-1 and TRBJ2-5; D not resolved. Germline V gene data show CDR1 as MGHRA and CDR2 as YSYEKL. This CDR3 comprises 12 residues.

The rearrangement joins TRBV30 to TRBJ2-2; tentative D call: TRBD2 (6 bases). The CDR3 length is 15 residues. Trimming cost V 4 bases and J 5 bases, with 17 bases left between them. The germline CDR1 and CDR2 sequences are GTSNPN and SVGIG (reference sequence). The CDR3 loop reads CAWTPGLGDTGELFF. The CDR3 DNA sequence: TGTGCCTGGACCCCGGGACTGGGAGATACCGGGGAGCTGTTTTTT. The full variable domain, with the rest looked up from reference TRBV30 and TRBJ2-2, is SQTIHQWPATLVQPVGSPLSLECTVEGTSNPNLYWYRQAAGRGLQLLFYSVGIGQISSEVPQNLSASRPQDRQFILSSKKLLLSDSGFYLCAWTPGLGDTGELFFGEGSRLTVL.

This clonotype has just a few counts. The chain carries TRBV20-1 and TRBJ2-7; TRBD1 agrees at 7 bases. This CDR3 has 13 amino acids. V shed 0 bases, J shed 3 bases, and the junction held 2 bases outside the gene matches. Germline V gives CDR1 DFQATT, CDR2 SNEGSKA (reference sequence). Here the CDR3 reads CSAREAGGYEQYF. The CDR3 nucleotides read TGCAGTGCTAGAGAGGCAGGGGGCTACGAGCAGTACTTC.

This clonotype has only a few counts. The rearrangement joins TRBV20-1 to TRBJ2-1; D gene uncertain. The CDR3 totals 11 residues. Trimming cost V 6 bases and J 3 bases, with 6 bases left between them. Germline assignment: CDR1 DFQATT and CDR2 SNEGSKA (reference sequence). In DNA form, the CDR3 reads TGCAGTGCCATTTACTACAATGAGCAGTTCTTC. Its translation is CSAIYYNEQFF.

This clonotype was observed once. The CDR3 loop is CSGVRPTGELFF. For the CDR3, the DNA is TGCAGCGGCGTTCGGCCCACCGGGGAGCTGTTTTTT. The chain employs TRBV29-1 and TRBJ2-2; no clear D. The germline CDR1 and CDR2 sequences are SQVTM and ANQGSEA. The CDR3 loop spans 12 amino acids. Trimming cost V 7 bases and J 4 bases, with 10 bases left between them.

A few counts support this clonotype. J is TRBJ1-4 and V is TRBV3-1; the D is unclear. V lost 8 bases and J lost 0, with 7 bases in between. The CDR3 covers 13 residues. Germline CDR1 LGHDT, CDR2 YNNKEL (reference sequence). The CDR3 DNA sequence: TGTGCCAGCGCGCGTGCAACTAATGAAAAACTGTTTTTT. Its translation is CASARATNEKLFF.

This chain's CDR3 is CSAREGTGFGTEAFF. CDR3 in DNA: TGCAGTGCTAGAGAAGGGACAGGGTTTGGCACTGAAGCTTTCTTT. The V call is TRBV20-1, the J call TRBJ1-1; 9 nucleotides line up with TRBD1. CDR3 size: 15 residues. Per germline, CDR1 DFQATT and CDR2 SNEGSKA (reference sequence). V dropped 0 bases and J dropped 4; count of bases not matched to a gene: 6.

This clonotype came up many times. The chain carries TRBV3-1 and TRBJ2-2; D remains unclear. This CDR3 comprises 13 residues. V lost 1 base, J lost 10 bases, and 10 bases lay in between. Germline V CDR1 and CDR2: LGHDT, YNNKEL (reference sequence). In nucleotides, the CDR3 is TGTGCCAGCAGCCAAGTTGGGCGATTGGAGCTGTTTTTT. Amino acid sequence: CASSQVGRLELFF.

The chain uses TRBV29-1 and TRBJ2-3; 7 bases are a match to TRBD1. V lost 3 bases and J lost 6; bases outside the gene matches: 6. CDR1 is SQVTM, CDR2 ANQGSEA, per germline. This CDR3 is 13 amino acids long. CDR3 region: CSVDSKQGDTQYF. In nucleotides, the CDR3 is TGCAGCGTTGATAGTAAACAGGGGGATACGCAGTATTTT.

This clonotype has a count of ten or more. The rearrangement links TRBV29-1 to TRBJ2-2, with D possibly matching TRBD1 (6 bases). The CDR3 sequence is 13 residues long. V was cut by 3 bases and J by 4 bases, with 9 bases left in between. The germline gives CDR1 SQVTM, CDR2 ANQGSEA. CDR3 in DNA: TGCAGCGTTGACAGGGGTGGCACCGGGGAGCTGTTTTTT. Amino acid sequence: CSVDRGGTGELFF.

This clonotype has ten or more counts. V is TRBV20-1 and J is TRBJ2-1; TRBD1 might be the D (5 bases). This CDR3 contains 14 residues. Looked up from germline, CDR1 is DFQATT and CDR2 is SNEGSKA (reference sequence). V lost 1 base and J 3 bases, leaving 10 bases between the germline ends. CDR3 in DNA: TGCAGTGCTAGAGCTCCGGACATCTACAATGAGCAGTTCTTC. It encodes CSARAPDIYNEQFF.

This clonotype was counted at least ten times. The chain's CDR3 is CASSVDVGAVQETQYF. CDR3 DNA: TGTGCCAGCAGCGTAGACGTGGGGGCCGTCCAAGAGACCCAGTACTTC. The gene calls are TRBV9 and TRBJ2-5; the D gene is possibly TRBD1 (6 bases). Germline V gene data show CDR1 as SGDLS and CDR2 as YYNGEE. The V end lost 0 bases, the J end lost 1 base, and 13 bases lay between the germline ends. The CDR3 consists of 16 residues.

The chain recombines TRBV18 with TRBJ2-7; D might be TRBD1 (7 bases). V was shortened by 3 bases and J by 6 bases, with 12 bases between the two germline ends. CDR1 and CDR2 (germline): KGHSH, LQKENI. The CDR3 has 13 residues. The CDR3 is CASSPLQGGEQYF. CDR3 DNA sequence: TGTGCCAGCTCACCGCTTCAGGGGGGCGAGCAGTACTTC.

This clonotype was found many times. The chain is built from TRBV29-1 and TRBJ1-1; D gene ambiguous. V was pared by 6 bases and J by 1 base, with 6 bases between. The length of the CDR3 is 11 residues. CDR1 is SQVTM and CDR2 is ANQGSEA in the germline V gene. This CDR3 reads CSVPGNTEAFF. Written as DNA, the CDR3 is TGCAGCGTGCCAGGGAACACTGAAGCTTTCTTT.

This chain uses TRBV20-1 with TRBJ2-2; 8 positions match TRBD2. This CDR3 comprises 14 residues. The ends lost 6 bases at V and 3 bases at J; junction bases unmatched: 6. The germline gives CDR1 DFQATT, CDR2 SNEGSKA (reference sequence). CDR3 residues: CSAGDSGDTGELFF. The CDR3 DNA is TGCAGTGCCGGGGATAGCGGGGACACCGGGGAGCTGTTTTTT.

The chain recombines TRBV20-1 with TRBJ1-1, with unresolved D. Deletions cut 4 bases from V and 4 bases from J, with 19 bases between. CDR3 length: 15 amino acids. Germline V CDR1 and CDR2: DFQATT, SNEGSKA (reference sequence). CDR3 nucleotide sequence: TGCAGTGCTATCCCACCGAAGGGCCCAGGCACTGAAGCTTTCTTT. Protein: CSAIPPKGPGTEAFF.